This T cell receptor (beta chain) was sequenced in a study of blood T cells in healthy people across ages. PCR was performed a second time for about 6 to 12 cycles using a sample-barcoded 5' primer and a J-beta primer mix. TCRdb redid the calling of the 5' RACE reads with MiXCR, one entry per CDR3 protein. The table includes 500,000 to 550,000 distinct CDR3 sequences, less than 25% detected once. The CDR3 covers 15 residues. V gave up 8 bases and J gave up 6 bases; unmatched junction bases: 11. The same sample was also studied in work on T cells of mothers and their children.

Sample: blood. This TCR was sampled from a boy aged 10-17 years in good health. The chain recombines TRBV12-3 or TRBV12-4 with TRBJ2-1, with 9 bases that match TRBD2. CDR3 nucleotide sequence: TGTGCCAGCTGGCGGGCGGGGGGGCCCGGCAATGAGCAGTTCTTC. Its translation is CASWRAGGPGNEQFF.